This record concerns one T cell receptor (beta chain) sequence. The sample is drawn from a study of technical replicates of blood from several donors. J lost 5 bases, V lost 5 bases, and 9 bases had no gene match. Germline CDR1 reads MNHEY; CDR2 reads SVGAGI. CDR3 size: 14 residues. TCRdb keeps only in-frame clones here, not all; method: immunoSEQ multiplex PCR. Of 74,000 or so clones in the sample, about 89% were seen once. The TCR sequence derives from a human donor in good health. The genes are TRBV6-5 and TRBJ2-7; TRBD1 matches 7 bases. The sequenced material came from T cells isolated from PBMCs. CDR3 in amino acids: CASSLEGAHNEQYF. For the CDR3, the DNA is TGTGCCAGCAGTCTAGAGGGGGCCCACAACGAGCAGTACTTC.